The 2 T cell receptor beta chains in this list originate from one sample, sequenced in a study of cytomegalovirus exposure and HLA in healthy donors (dated by TCRdb to about 2017). The library was prepared using the immunoSEQ multiplex PCR assay. For the multiplex PCR, a mixture combining 60 forward primers for TCR Vbeta segments and 13 reverse primers for TCR Jbeta segments was used. TCRdb limited this immuneACCESS table to in-frame rearrangements with V and J called. A share of clones is missing; checked studies link under half to unresolved V genes, and the rest is unexplained. The sample table records some 170,000 clones; approximately 80% of these occur just once. The leading ten clones occupy 3.7% of the sample. The sample comprised PBMCs. Source of these receptors: a man under 40 in good health and CMV-seropositive.

The DNA for the CDR3 is TGTGCCAGCAGCGCACAGTTGGGGCCGAACACCGGGGAGCTGTTTTTT. Translating gives CASSAQLGPNTGELFF. This rearrangement joins TRBV7-7 to TRBJ2-2; a weak D match, TRBD1 (5 bases). The CDR3 covers 16 residues. The germline CDR1 and CDR2 sequences are SSHAT and FNYEAQ (reference sequence). V lost 5 bases and J 0 bases, leaving 13 bases between the germline ends.

This chain connects TRBV6-5 to TRBJ1-4; 7 positions agree with TRBD1. Unmatched junction bases numbered 9, after V lost 6 bases and J lost 8 bases. The CDR3 spans 14 residues. Germline V CDR1 and CDR2: MNHEY, SVGAGI. This CDR3 is CASSSGTDPEKLFF. The CDR3 nucleotides read TGTGCCAGCAGCTCCGGGACAGACCCCGAAAAACTGTTTTTT.